One and the same sample provided the 11 T cell receptor beta chains below, sequenced in a study of radiotherapy plus CTLA-4 blockade in lung cancer. Sequencing used immunoSEQ multiplex PCR; TCRdb keeps in-frame clones, though not all of them. The sample lists about 73,000 clones; around 87% were seen once. Material: peripheral blood, obtained from a patient treated with radiotherapy plus ipilimumab. These TCRs come from a human donor with non-small cell lung cancer that progressed on radiotherapy plus ipilimumab.

The chain recombines TRBV12-5 with TRBJ1-5; TRBD1 matches at 7 bases. The CDR3 runs to 14 residues. The J segment lost 5 bases and the V segment lost 7 bases, leaving 8 bases of the junction unmatched. CDR1 is LGHNT and CDR2 is FRNRAP in the germline V gene. This CDR3 reads CASARDREDQPQHF. Here the CDR3 DNA reads TGTGCTAGTGCCCGCGACAGGGAGGATCAGCCCCAGCATTTT.

The chain couples TRBV2 to TRBJ2-7; D gene ambiguous. The ends were cut back, 6 bases at V and 4 bases at J, with 7 bases in the middle. CDR3 length: 11 amino acids. CDR1 is SNHLY and CDR2 is FYNNEI in the germline V gene. CDR3 nucleotide sequence: TGTGCCAGCAGCCCGAAGTACGAGCAGTACTTC. Encoded protein: CASSPKYEQYF.

This chain uses TRBV4-1 with TRBJ1-1; D might be TRBD1 (5 bases). The germline V and J ends were trimmed by 4 bases and 2 bases, with 17 bases remaining between them. Germline-derived CDR1 and CDR2 are MGHRA and YSYEKL. The CDR3 has 16 residues. CDR3 nucleotides: TGCGCCAGCAGCCCAGTCTCGGGACTCCCCAACACTGAAGCTTTCTTT. Translated, it gives CASSPVSGLPNTEAFF.

The chain links TRBV10-3 to TRBJ2-3; 7 nucleotides match TRBD1. Per the germline V gene, CDR1 is ENHRY and CDR2 is SYGVKD. V gave up 5 bases and J gave up 1 base; unmatched junction bases: 3. CDR3 length: 14 residues. The CDR3 bases are TGTGCCATCAGTAATGACAGGGGCACAGATACGCAGTATTTT. It is translated as CAISNDRGTDTQYF.

The DNA of the CDR3 is TGTGCCAGCGGAGTTCTAGGGGGCCACGAGCAGTACTTC. Protein sequence: CASGVLGGHEQYF. The chain is built from TRBV7-9 and TRBJ2-7; 7 bases fit TRBD1. The trim removed 8 bases at V and 5 bases at J, leaving 9 bases unmatched. From germline, CDR1 is SEHNR and CDR2 FQNEAQ (reference sequence). The CDR3 extends over 13 amino acids. The complete variable domain, with remaining parts taken from reference TRBV7-9 and TRBJ2-7, reads DTGVSQNPRHKITKRGQNVTFRCDPISEHNRLYWYRQTLGQGPEFLTYFQNEAQLEKSRLLSDRFSAERPKGSFSTLEIQRTEQGDSAMYLCASGVLGGHEQYFGPGTRLTVT.

The rearrangement uses TRBV5-1 and TRBJ1-5, with TRBD1 as a possible D gene (6 bases). The CDR3 is 17 residues long. Trimming removed 3 bases from V and 1 base from J, with 17 bases in between. Per the germline V gene, CDR1 is SGHRS and CDR2 is YFSETQ. The CDR3 DNA reads TGCGCCAGCAGCTCCGGGGTGGGGGCGTGGAGCAATCAGCCCCAGCATTTT. Its translation is CASSSGVGAWSNQPQHF.

The V gene is TRBV6-1, the J gene TRBJ1-5, with D perhaps TRBD1 (5 bases). This CDR3 region has 13 residues. V lost 5 bases and J 2 bases, leaving 7 bases between the germline ends. Germline loops: CDR1 MNHNS, CDR2 SASEGT. The CDR3 region is CASSPTGNQPQHF. CDR3 coding DNA: TGTGCCAGCAGTCCGACAGGCAATCAGCCCCAGCATTTT.

The chain joins TRBV7-2 to TRBJ2-1; 10 nucleotides match TRBD2. This CDR3 contains 16 residues. Germline values: CDR1 SGHTA, CDR2 FQGNSA. V shed 5 bases, J shed 12 bases, and the junction held 16 bases outside the gene matches. Here the CDR3 DNA reads TGTGCCAGCAGCATCTTCGAGCGGGAGGGGTGGAGCGGGCAGTTCTTC. It yields the protein CASSIFEREGWSGQFF.

V is TRBV7-2 and J is TRBJ2-3, with 7 positions matching TRBD1. Germline V gene sequence: CDR1 SGHTA, CDR2 FQGNSA. V lost 3 bases and J lost 12; bases outside the gene matches: 9. CDR3 length: 13 amino acids. CDR3 residues: CASSFGTVSSQYF. As DNA, the CDR3 is TGTGCCAGCAGCTTTGGGACAGTTAGTTCCCAGTATTTT. The full variable domain, rest sourced from reference TRBV7-2 and TRBJ2-3, is GAGVSQSPSNKVTEKGKDVELRCDPISGHTALYWYRQSLGQGLEFLIYFQGNSAPDKSGLPSDRFSAERTGGSVSTLTIQRTQQEDSAVYLCASSFGTVSSQYFGPGTRLTVL.

This clone occurred once. This chain joins TRBV7-9 and TRBJ1-4; the D gene is possibly TRBD1 (5 bases). This CDR3 is 15 amino acids long. With 4 bases removed from V and 7 bases from J, the gap between germline ends came to 16 bases. The germline V gene encodes CDR1 SEHNR and CDR2 FQNEAQ (reference sequence). Written as DNA, the CDR3 is TGTGCCAGCAGCTCCGCGGGGGTCTCGAGTGAAAAACTGTTTTTT. Translation gives CASSSAGVSSEKLFF.

This chain connects TRBV11-2 to TRBJ2-1; 7 bases are a match to TRBD1. The CDR3 contains 14 residues. The V gene end was trimmed by 5 bases and the J gene end by 4 bases; junction bases not matched to a gene: 5. Germline V gene data show CDR1 as SGHAT and CDR2 as FQNNGV. The CDR3 reads CASSIGTEYNEQFF. The CDR3 DNA reads as TGTGCCAGCAGCATTGGGACAGAGTACAATGAGCAGTTCTTC.